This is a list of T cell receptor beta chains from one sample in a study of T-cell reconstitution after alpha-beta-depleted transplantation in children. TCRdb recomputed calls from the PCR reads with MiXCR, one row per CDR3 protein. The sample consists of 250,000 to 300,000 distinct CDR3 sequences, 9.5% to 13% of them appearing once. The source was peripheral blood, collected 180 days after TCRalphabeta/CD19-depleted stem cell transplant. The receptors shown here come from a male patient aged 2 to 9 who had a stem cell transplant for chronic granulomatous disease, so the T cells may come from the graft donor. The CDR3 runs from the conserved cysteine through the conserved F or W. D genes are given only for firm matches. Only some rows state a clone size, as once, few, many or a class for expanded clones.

CDR3nt: TGTGCCAGCAGGCCTACTAGCTGGAACACCGGGGAGCTGTTTTTT
CDR3aa: CASRPTSWNTGELFF
d_gene: NA
abundance: many
len: 15
j_gene: TRBJ2-2
v_gene: TRBV6-2/TRBV6-3

CDR3nt: TGTGCCAGCTCACCCCCTTCTGAGGATACGCAGTATTTT
CDR3aa: CASSPPSEDTQYF
d_gene: NA
abundance: many
len: 13
j_gene: TRBJ2-3
v_gene: TRBV18

CDR3nt: TGCAGTGCTAGGGGGGGAGCGGGAAGGCTCTTTGAGCAGTACTTC
CDR3aa: CSARGGAGRLFEQYF
d_gene: TRBD2
abundance: many
len: 15
j_gene: TRBJ2-7
v_gene: TRBV20-1

CDR3nt: TGCAGTGCTTCCCCCGGGAACCACGAGCAGTACTTC
CDR3aa: CSASPGNHEQYF
d_gene: NA
abundance: many
len: 12
j_gene: TRBJ2-7
v_gene: TRBV20-1

CDR3nt: TGTGCCAGCAGTTTCGCGGGACAGGGTATTGTCCTGACTTTC
CDR3aa: CASSFAGQGIVLTF
d_gene: TRBD1
abundance: many
len: 14
j_gene: TRBJ2-6
v_gene: TRBV28

CDR3nt: TGTGCCAGCAGCTTTGGGGTAATCACTGAAGCTTTCTTT
CDR3aa: CASSFGVITEAFF
d_gene: NA
abundance: many
len: 13
j_gene: TRBJ1-1
v_gene: TRBV7-2

CDR3nt: TGTGCCAGCAGTGAAGAACAATACAATGAGCAGTTCTTC
CDR3aa: CASSEEQYNEQFF
d_gene: NA
abundance: many
len: 13
j_gene: TRBJ2-1
v_gene: TRBV6-1

CDR3nt: TGCGCCAGCAGCAGTGGTATGATTACTGAAGCTTTCTTT
CDR3aa: CASSSGMITEAFF
d_gene: NA
abundance: many
len: 13
j_gene: TRBJ1-1
v_gene: TRBV5-1

CDR3nt: TGTGCCAGCAAGAAGCGGGACACCTTTAACTATGGCTACACCTTC
CDR3aa: CASKKRDTFNYGYTF
d_gene: NA
abundance: NA
len: 15
j_gene: TRBJ1-2
v_gene: TRBV6-1

CDR3nt: TGTGCCATCAGTGGGGGGGACCCGGCCATGAATTCACCCCTCCACTTT
CDR3aa: CAISGGDPAMNSPLHF
d_gene: NA
abundance: many
len: 16
j_gene: TRBJ1-6
v_gene: TRBV10-3

CDR3nt: TGTGCCAGCAGTGAAAGGGATCCCTACGAGCAGTACTTC
CDR3aa: CASSERDPYEQYF
d_gene: NA
abundance: NA
len: 13
j_gene: TRBJ2-7
v_gene: TRBV6-1

CDR3nt: TGTGCCGGCAAGCGGGAGCTTAGTAACGAGCAGTACTTC
CDR3aa: CAGKRELSNEQYF
d_gene: TRBD2
abundance: many
len: 13
j_gene: TRBJ2-7
v_gene: TRBV28

CDR3nt: TGTGCCAGCAGCAGAGGGACGCACAATGAGCAGTTCTTC
CDR3aa: CASSRGTHNEQFF
d_gene: NA
abundance: many
len: 13
j_gene: TRBJ2-1
v_gene: TRBV13

CDR3nt: TGTGCCAGCAGTTTAGGGGGCAGGGGAGATACGCAGTATTTT
CDR3aa: CASSLGGRGDTQYF
d_gene: NA
abundance: many
len: 14
j_gene: TRBJ2-3
v_gene: TRBV12-3/TRBV12-4

CDR3nt: TGCAGTGCTAATCCGGGAGGAAAAAACGAGCAGTACTTC
CDR3aa: CSANPGGKNEQYF
d_gene: TRBD2
abundance: many
len: 13
j_gene: TRBJ2-7
v_gene: TRBV20-1

CDR3nt: TGTGCCAGCTCTCCCCGGGACAGGGAATACGAGCAGTACTTC
CDR3aa: CASSPRDREYEQYF
d_gene: TRBD1
abundance: few
len: 14
j_gene: TRBJ2-7
v_gene: TRBV18

CDR3nt: TGTGCCAGCCTGCGAGGGACTGGGAGCTCCTACAATGAGCAGTTCTTC
CDR3aa: CASLRGTGSSYNEQFF
d_gene: NA
abundance: many
len: 16
j_gene: TRBJ2-1
v_gene: TRBV7-8

CDR3nt: TGTGCCAGCAGTTTAGGCCCCCGGACGGTATACGAGCAGTACTTC
CDR3aa: CASSLGPRTVYEQYF
d_gene: NA
abundance: NA
len: 15
j_gene: TRBJ2-7
v_gene: TRBV12-3/TRBV12-4

CDR3nt: TGTGCCAGTAGTTCCCGGGGTATGAACACTGAAGCTTTCTTT
CDR3aa: CASSSRGMNTEAFF
d_gene: NA
abundance: NA
len: 14
j_gene: TRBJ1-1
v_gene: TRBV19

CDR3nt: TGCGCCAGCAGCTTGTATGGCCTTAGGACCGGGGAGCTGTTTTTT
CDR3aa: CASSLYGLRTGELFF
d_gene: NA
abundance: many
len: 15
j_gene: TRBJ2-2
v_gene: TRBV5-1

CDR3nt: TGCAGTGCTAGACCGGGACAGGGTATCTACGAGCAGTACTTC
CDR3aa: CSARPGQGIYEQYF
d_gene: TRBD1
abundance: many
len: 14
j_gene: TRBJ2-7
v_gene: TRBV20-1

CDR3nt: TGCAGCGTCGGCAGCACCCAAGAGACCCAGTACTTC
CDR3aa: CSVGSTQETQYF
d_gene: NA
abundance: many
len: 12
j_gene: TRBJ2-5
v_gene: TRBV29-1

CDR3nt: TGTGCCAGCAGTTTAGACCCGGGACTAGCCAGCGAGCAGTACTTC
CDR3aa: CASSLDPGLASEQYF
d_gene: TRBD2
abundance: many
len: 15
j_gene: TRBJ2-7
v_gene: TRBV12-3/TRBV12-4

CDR3nt: TGTGCCAGCAGTTTAGCGGGGCACTCCTACGAGCAGTACTTC
CDR3aa: CASSLAGHSYEQYF
d_gene: TRBD2
abundance: many
len: 14
j_gene: TRBJ2-7
v_gene: TRBV7-2

CDR3nt: TGCGCCAGCAGCTACCGGGGGGGCGATGAGCAGTTCTTC
CDR3aa: CASSYRGGDEQFF
d_gene: TRBD2
abundance: many
len: 13
j_gene: TRBJ2-1
v_gene: TRBV5-1

CDR3nt: TGTGCCAGCAGTTTTTGGTACCAAGAGACCCAGTACTTC
CDR3aa: CASSFWYQETQYF
d_gene: NA
abundance: many
len: 13
j_gene: TRBJ2-5
v_gene: TRBV28

CDR3nt: TGTGCCAGCAGCTTAGCGGGAGGGTCGGGGGAGGAGCAGTTCTTC
CDR3aa: CASSLAGGSGEEQFF
d_gene: TRBD2
abundance: many
len: 15
j_gene: TRBJ2-1
v_gene: TRBV7-9

CDR3nt: TGTGCCAGCACCCCCATCGGGCTGGCCTACAATGAGCAGTTCTTC
CDR3aa: CASTPIGLAYNEQFF
d_gene: NA
abundance: many
len: 15
j_gene: TRBJ2-1
v_gene: TRBV28

CDR3nt: TGTGCCACCCTAGCGGGAGACTACGAGCAGTACTTC
CDR3aa: CATLAGDYEQYF
d_gene: TRBD2
abundance: many
len: 12
j_gene: TRBJ2-7
v_gene: TRBV28

CDR3nt: TGTGCCAGCAGCCAAGCGTCTCCGGGACTAGCGCAACAAGAGACCCAGTACTTC
CDR3aa: CASSQASPGLAQQETQYF
d_gene: TRBD2
abundance: many
len: 18
j_gene: TRBJ2-5
v_gene: TRBV3-1

CDR3nt: TGCAGTGCCGACAGGGGAGAATACAATGAGCAGTTCTTC
CDR3aa: CSADRGEYNEQFF
d_gene: TRBD1
abundance: many
len: 13
j_gene: TRBJ2-1
v_gene: TRBV20-1

CDR3nt: TGCAGTGCTAGAGAACGGGAAGGTTACAACTACGAGCAGTACTTC
CDR3aa: CSAREREGYNYEQYF
d_gene: NA
abundance: many
len: 15
j_gene: TRBJ2-7
v_gene: TRBV20-1

CDR3nt: TGTGCCAGCAGCGATTACAGGGGGCTTCAGCCCCAGCATTTT
CDR3aa: CASSDYRGLQPQHF
d_gene: TRBD1
abundance: many
len: 14
j_gene: TRBJ1-5
v_gene: TRBV7-8

CDR3nt: TGTGCCAGCAGTTCCTCCCTGCGGGGTAATCACAATGAGCAGTTCTTC
CDR3aa: CASSSSLRGNHNEQFF
d_gene: NA
abundance: many
len: 16
j_gene: TRBJ2-1
v_gene: TRBV12-3/TRBV12-4

CDR3nt: TGTGCCAGCAGCCACTTACGGATCTACGAGCAGTACTTC
CDR3aa: CASSHLRIYEQYF
d_gene: NA
abundance: many
len: 13
j_gene: TRBJ2-7
v_gene: TRBV14

CDR3nt: TGCGCCAGCAGCCCGGGACAATACGGTGAAAAACTGTTTTTT
CDR3aa: CASSPGQYGEKLFF
d_gene: NA
abundance: many
len: 14
j_gene: TRBJ1-4
v_gene: TRBV5-1

CDR3nt: TGCAGTGCTAGATCAGGCGGTGAGCAGTTCTTC
CDR3aa: CSARSGGEQFF
d_gene: NA
abundance: many
len: 11
j_gene: TRBJ2-1
v_gene: TRBV20-1

CDR3nt: TGTGCCAGCATGTTTTCCCCCACGGCGAACACCGGGGAGCTGTTTTTT
CDR3aa: CASMFSPTANTGELFF
d_gene: NA
abundance: many
len: 16
j_gene: TRBJ2-2
v_gene: TRBV28

CDR3nt: TGTGCCAGCAGTGCTTGGACTAGCGGGAGGTATGAGCAGTTCTTC
CDR3aa: CASSAWTSGRYEQFF
d_gene: TRBD2
abundance: many
len: 15
j_gene: TRBJ2-1
v_gene: TRBV25-1

CDR3nt: TGTGCCAGCTCACACCAGCGGCAGGGCCCCTACAATGAGCAGTTCTTC
CDR3aa: CASSHQRQGPYNEQFF
d_gene: NA
abundance: few
len: 16
j_gene: TRBJ2-1
v_gene: TRBV18

CDR3nt: TGCGCCAGCAGCCACCGACAGGGATCCTACAATGAGCAGTTCTTC
CDR3aa: CASSHRQGSYNEQFF
d_gene: TRBD1
abundance: many
len: 15
j_gene: TRBJ2-1
v_gene: TRBV4-3

CDR3nt: TGCAGCGTTGAACACCTTAGCGGGGGGGCCCGTAATGAGCAGTTCTTC
CDR3aa: CSVEHLSGGARNEQFF
d_gene: TRBD2
abundance: NA
len: 16
j_gene: TRBJ2-1
v_gene: TRBV29-1

CDR3nt: TGTGCCTGGCTCTCCGGGCTAGCGCCTTCCGGGGAGCTGTTTTTT
CDR3aa: CAWLSGLAPSGELFF
d_gene: NA
abundance: NA
len: 15
j_gene: TRBJ2-2
v_gene: TRBV30

CDR3nt: TGTGCCAGCTCCTATGGGACTAGCGGAGGCCAAGAGACCCAGTACTTC
CDR3aa: CASSYGTSGGQETQYF
d_gene: TRBD2
abundance: few
len: 16
j_gene: TRBJ2-5
v_gene: TRBV6-1

CDR3nt: TGTGCCAGCAGCCAAGAGAACCGGGCGCGCTATGGCTACACCTTC
CDR3aa: CASSQENRARYGYTF
d_gene: NA
abundance: many
len: 15
j_gene: TRBJ1-2
v_gene: TRBV3-1

CDR3nt: TGCGCCAGCCGACCATCCCCAGGGGCATATGCAACTAATGAAAAACTGTTTTTT
CDR3aa: CASRPSPGAYATNEKLFF
d_gene: NA
abundance: many
len: 18
j_gene: TRBJ1-4
v_gene: TRBV4-3